The 17 T cell receptor beta chains below all came from one sample that was sequenced in a study of blood T cell repertoires in COVID-19. Clones were sequenced by immunoSEQ multiplex PCR, and TCRdb holds only the in-frame ones, with some missing. The table has about 52,000 clones, roughly 86% seen once. The material sequenced was peripheral blood. The receptors shown here come from a man older than 75 with active or convalescent COVID-19.

The rearrangement links TRBV7-9 to TRBJ2-1, with TRBD1 as a possible D gene (6 bases). The CDR3 has 13 residues. Germline CDR1 SEHNR, CDR2 FQNEAQ (reference sequence). Trimming removed 2 bases at V and 7 bases at J, with 9 bases between. CDR3 DNA: TGTGCCAGCAGCTTACGGGACATTAATGAGCAGTTCTTC. As protein: CASSLRDINEQFF.

The chain combines TRBV19 with TRBJ1-1; 7 bases align to TRBD1. This CDR3 comprises 17 residues. Germline V gene sequence: CDR1 LNHDA, CDR2 SQIVND (reference sequence). The V and J ends lost 5 bases and 0 bases, in that order; junction bases with no gene match: 12. The CDR3 protein is CASSRIRGQGVNTEAFF. The CDR3 region has the DNA TGTGCCAGTAGTCGCATCCGCGGGCAGGGGGTGAACACTGAAGCTTTCTTT.

The CDR3 DNA is TGTGCCAGCAGCTTTGCGGGAGTAAGGACCGGGGAGCTGTTTTTT. It is translated as CASSFAGVRTGELFF. The rearrangement joins TRBV7-7 to TRBJ2-2; TRBD2 matches at 7 bases. Germline-derived CDR1 and CDR2 are SSHAT and FNYEAQ (reference sequence). The ends lost 3 bases at V and 5 bases at J; junction bases unmatched: 6. CDR3 length: 15 amino acids.

The chain has TRBV18 and TRBJ2-6; 8 bases line up with TRBD1. Germline V gene sequence: CDR1 KGHSH, CDR2 LQKENI. The CDR3 runs 17 residues. Trimming removed 8 bases from V and 0 bases from J; junction bases left unmatched: 9. This CDR3 reads CASTQTGAYSGANVLTF. Here the CDR3 DNA reads TGTGCCAGCACCCAGACAGGGGCCTACTCTGGGGCCAACGTCCTGACTTTC.

The CDR3 sequence: CASSYGRGSYEQYF. In DNA form, the CDR3 reads TGTGCCAGCAGTTACGGCAGGGGCTCCTACGAGCAGTACTTC. This rearrangement joins TRBV6-2 or TRBV6-3 to TRBJ2-7; perhaps TRBD1 as D (6 bases). The length of the CDR3 is 14 residues. The ends were cut back, 2 bases at V and 0 bases at J, with 8 bases in the middle. Germline V CDR1 and CDR2: MNHEY, SVGEGT.

This chain uses TRBV5-5 with TRBJ2-5; weak D call: TRBD2 (5 bases). This CDR3 contains 14 residues. Germline values: CDR1 SGHKS, CDR2 YYEKEE (reference sequence). V lost 5 bases to trimming and J lost 5 bases, with 16 bases between them. The CDR3 is CASRHTGKSETQYF. CDR3 nucleotides: TGTGCCAGCAGACATACCGGGAAATCGGAGACCCAGTACTTC.

The chain is built from TRBV6-5 and TRBJ1-5, with a weak D call TRBD1 (5 bases). V was pared by 6 bases and J by 6 bases, with 12 bases between. This CDR3 comprises 13 residues. The germline CDR1 and CDR2 sequences are MNHEY and SVGAGI. The chain's CDR3 is CASRGGIPQPQHF. In DNA, the CDR3 is TGTGCCAGCAGGGGGGGAATTCCTCAGCCCCAGCATTTT.

The V and J genes are TRBV2 and TRBJ2-7, with 8 bases aligning to TRBD1. Trimming at V came to 4 bases and at J to 7 bases, leaving 3 bases not matched to a gene. The germline CDR1 and CDR2 sequences are SNHLY and FYNNEI. The CDR3 covers 12 residues. The CDR3 DNA follows: TGTGCCAGCAGTGGACAGGGGAGGGAGCAGTACTTC. As protein: CASSGQGREQYF.

The rearrangement joins TRBV19 to TRBJ2-3; 8 bases align to TRBD2. Looked up from germline, CDR1 is LNHDA and CDR2 is SQIVND (reference sequence). This CDR3 has 12 amino acids. With 10 bases clipped from V and 5 bases from J, the junction kept 5 bases outside the gene matches. CDR3 DNA sequence: TGTGCCACCACGGGGGGGGGAGATACGCAGTATTTT. It encodes CATTGGGDTQYF.

The V and J genes are TRBV24-1 and TRBJ1-2; TRBD1 might be the D (6 bases). Germline CDR1 and CDR2: KGHDR and SFDVKD. With 6 bases removed from V and 6 bases from J, the gap between germline ends came to 16 bases. CDR3 length equals 14 residues. The CDR3 spells CATSFQGKSHGYTF. Here the CDR3 DNA reads TGTGCCACCAGTTTTCAGGGGAAGAGTCATGGCTACACCTTC.

The chain carries TRBV9 and TRBJ2-5; 8 bases line up with TRBD1. The trim removed 4 bases at V and 5 bases at J, leaving 7 bases unmatched. Per the germline V gene, CDR1 is SGDLS and CDR2 is YYNGEE. CDR3 length equals 14 residues. This CDR3 reads CASSRDRGSETQYF. DNA for the CDR3: TGTGCCAGCAGCAGAGACAGGGGTAGCGAGACCCAGTACTTC.

The V call is TRBV10-3, the J call TRBJ1-1; D perhaps matches TRBD1 (5 bases). V was cut by 4 bases and J by 4 bases, with 13 bases left in between. The CDR3 sequence is 14 residues long. Germline values: CDR1 ENHRY, CDR2 SYGVKD. CDR3 DNA: TGTGCCATCAGTGTTGGGGGGATAGGCACTGAAGCTTTCTTT. Translating gives CAISVGGIGTEAFF.

J is TRBJ1-2 and V is TRBV6-2 or TRBV6-3; D gene unclear. The germline gives CDR1 MNHEY, CDR2 SVGEGT. The CDR3 has 12 amino acids. V dropped 0 bases and J dropped 9 bases, with 8 bases sitting between them. CDR3 DNA: TGTGCCAGCAGTTACTCGTACGGGAGCTACACCTTC. Translated, it gives CASSYSYGSYTF.

A note on this clone: Germline is not matched at one junction end, which may reflect a read error. This chain joins TRBV28 and TRBJ2-6; TRBD1 aligns across 7 bases. This CDR3 contains 15 residues. The germline gives CDR1 MDHEN, CDR2 SYDVKM. The DNA for the CDR3 is TGTGCCAGCAGTTTAGGAAGTGCAGGGGGCAACGTCCTGACTTTC. Translated, it gives CASSLGSAGGNVLTF.

This clone was seen only a few times. The chain carries TRBV9 and TRBJ2-5; TRBD2 might be the D (5 bases). Trimming removed 3 bases at V and 3 bases at J, with 15 bases between. The CDR3 consists of 15 residues. CDR1 is SGDLS and CDR2 is YYNGEE in the germline V gene. The DNA of the CDR3 is TGTGCCAGCAGCGGGCCCCCTCTGGGAGAAGAGACCCAGTACTTC. Translating it yields CASSGPPLGEETQYF.

V is TRBV19 and J is TRBJ1-5, with 10 bases that match TRBD1. The CDR3 spans 16 residues. In germline, CDR1 is LNHDA, CDR2 SQIVND (reference sequence). V shed 5 bases and J 3 bases; nucleotides not matched to a gene: 7. The CDR3 region is CASSFTTGGSNQPQHF. The CDR3 DNA follows: TGTGCCAGTAGTTTCACGACAGGGGGCTCCAATCAGCCCCAGCATTTT.

The chain is built from TRBV13 and TRBJ2-7; tentatively, D is TRBD2 (5 bases). Trimming cost V 2 bases and J 6 bases, with 17 bases left between them. The length of the CDR3 is 15 residues. CDR1 and CDR2 from the germline V gene are PRHDT and FYEKMQ (reference sequence). As DNA, the CDR3 is TGTGCCAGCAGCTTACTCCCCGACCAAGGGAGCGAGCAGTACTTC. Amino acid sequence: CASSLLPDQGSEQYF. Full variable domain (rest looked up from reference TRBV13 and TRBJ2-7): AAGVIQSPRHLIKEKRETATLKCYPIPRHDTVYWYQQGPGQDPQFLISFYEKMQSDKGSIPDRFSAQQFSDYHSELNMSSLELGDSALYFCASSLLPDQGSEQYFGPGTRLTVT.